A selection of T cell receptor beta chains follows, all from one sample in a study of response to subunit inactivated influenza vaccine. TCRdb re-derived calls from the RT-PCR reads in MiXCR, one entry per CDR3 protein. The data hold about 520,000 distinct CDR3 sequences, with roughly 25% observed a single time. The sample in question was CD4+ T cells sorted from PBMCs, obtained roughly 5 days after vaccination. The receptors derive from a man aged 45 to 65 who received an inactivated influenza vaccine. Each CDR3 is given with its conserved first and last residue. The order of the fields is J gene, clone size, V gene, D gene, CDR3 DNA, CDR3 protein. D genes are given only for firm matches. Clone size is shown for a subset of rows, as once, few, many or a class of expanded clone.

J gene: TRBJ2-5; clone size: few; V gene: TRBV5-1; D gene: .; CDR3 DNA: TGCGCCAGCAGCCAAGGGACACCACAAGAGACCCAGTACTTC; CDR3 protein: CASSQGTPQETQYF
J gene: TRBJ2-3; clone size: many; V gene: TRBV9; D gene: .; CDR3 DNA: TGTGCCAGCAGCGTTTTCAGGGGCGCCAGCACAGATACGCAGTATTTT; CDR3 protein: CASSVFRGASTDTQYF
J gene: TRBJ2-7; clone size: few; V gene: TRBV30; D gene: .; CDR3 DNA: TGTGCCTGGAGTGTAAGGTGGGAGCAGTACTTC; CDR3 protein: CAWSVRWEQYF
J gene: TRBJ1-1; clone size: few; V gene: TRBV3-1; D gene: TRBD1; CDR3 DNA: TGTGCCAGCAGCCCGCAGGGGGCGCGGGCTTTCTTT; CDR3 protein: CASSPQGARAFF
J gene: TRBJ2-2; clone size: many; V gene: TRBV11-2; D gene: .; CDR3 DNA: TGTGCCAGCAGTCATAGGTGGGGGAACACCGGGGAGCTGTTTTTT; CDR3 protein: CASSHRWGNTGELFF
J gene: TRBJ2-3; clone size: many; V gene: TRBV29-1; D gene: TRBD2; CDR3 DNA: TGCAGCGTGAAGCCCGGGACTACAGACACAGATACGCAGTATTTT; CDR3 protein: CSVKPGTTDTDTQYF
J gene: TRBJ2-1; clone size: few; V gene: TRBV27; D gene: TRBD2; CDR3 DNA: TGTGCCAGCAGACTAGCGGGAGCCAATGAGCAGTTCTTC; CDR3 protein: CASRLAGANEQFF
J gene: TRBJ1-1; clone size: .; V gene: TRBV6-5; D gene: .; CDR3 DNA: TGTGCCAGCAGTTACTCAGGGGTCCCCATGAACACTGAAGCTTTCTTT; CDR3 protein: CASSYSGVPMNTEAFF
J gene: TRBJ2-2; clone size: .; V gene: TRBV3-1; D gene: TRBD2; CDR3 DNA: TGTGCCAGCAGCCAAAGGAGCGGGGCTAACACCGGGGAGCTGTTTTTT; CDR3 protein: CASSQRSGANTGELFF
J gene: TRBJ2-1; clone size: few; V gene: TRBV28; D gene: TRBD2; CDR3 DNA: TGTGCCAGCAGTTTATTGTCTAGCGGGAACTACAATGAGCAGTTCTTC; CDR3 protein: CASSLLSSGNYNEQFF
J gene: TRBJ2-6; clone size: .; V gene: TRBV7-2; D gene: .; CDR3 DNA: TGTGCCAGCAGCAGACTGGGGGGGCCTGGGGCCAACGTCCTGACTTTC; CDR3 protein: CASSRLGGPGANVLTF
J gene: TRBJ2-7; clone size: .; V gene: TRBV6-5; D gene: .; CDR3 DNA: TGTGCCAGCAGGAAGATAGAGAGCGAGCAGTACTTC; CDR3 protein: CASRKIESEQYF
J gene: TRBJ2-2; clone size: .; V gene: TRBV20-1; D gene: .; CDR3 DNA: TGCAGTGCTAGTAGGGCCCTCACCGGGGAGCTGTTTTTT; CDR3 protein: CSASRALTGELFF
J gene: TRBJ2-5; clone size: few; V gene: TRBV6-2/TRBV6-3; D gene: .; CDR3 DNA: TGTGCCAGCAGTTACACCACGGGGGTCCAAGAGACCCAGTACTTC; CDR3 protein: CASSYTTGVQETQYF
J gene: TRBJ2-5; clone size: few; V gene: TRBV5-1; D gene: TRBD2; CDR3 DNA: TGCGCCAGCAGAGCGGGAAAAGAGACCCAGTACTTC; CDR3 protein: CASRAGKETQYF
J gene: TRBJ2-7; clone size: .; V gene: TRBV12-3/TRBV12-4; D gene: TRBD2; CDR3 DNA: TGTGCCAGCAGTGCGGGACTAGCGGGTTTCCCCTACGAGCAGTACTTC; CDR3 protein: CASSAGLAGFPYEQYF
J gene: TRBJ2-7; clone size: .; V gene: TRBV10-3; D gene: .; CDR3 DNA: TGTGCCATCAGTGAGTCTGGGGAAGCGTCCTACGAGCAGTACTTC; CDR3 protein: CAISESGEASYEQYF
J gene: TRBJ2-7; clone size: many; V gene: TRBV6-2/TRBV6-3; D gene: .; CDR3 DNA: TGTGCCAGCGGTGTGCGGGACCTCACTTACGAGCAGTACTTC; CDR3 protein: CASGVRDLTYEQYF
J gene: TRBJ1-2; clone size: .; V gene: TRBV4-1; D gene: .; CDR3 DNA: TGCGCCAGCAGCCAAGAGATAGGGAATGGCTACACCTTC; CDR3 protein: CASSQEIGNGYTF
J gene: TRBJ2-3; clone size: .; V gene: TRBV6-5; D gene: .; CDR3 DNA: TGTGCCAGCAGTTACACGGGGGCCGGCACAGATACGCAGTATTTT; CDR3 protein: CASSYTGAGTDTQYF
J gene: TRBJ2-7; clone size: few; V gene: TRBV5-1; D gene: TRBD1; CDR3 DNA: TGCGCCAGCAGCGGACAGGGCCCCGGAAACGAGCAGTACTTC; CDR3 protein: CASSGQGPGNEQYF
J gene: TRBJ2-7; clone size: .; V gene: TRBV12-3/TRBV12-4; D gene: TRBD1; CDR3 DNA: TGTGCCAGCAGTCATCGGGACAGGGGTCTGGGCAAGCAGTACTTC; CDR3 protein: CASSHRDRGLGKQYF
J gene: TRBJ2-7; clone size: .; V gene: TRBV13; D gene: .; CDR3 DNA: TGTGCCAGCAGCTTACCCAGCCTAGGTGAGCAGTACTTC; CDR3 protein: CASSLPSLGEQYF
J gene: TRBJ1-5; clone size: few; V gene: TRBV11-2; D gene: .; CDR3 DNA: TGTGCCAGCAGCCCCGACGGAATCGGACAGCCCCAGCATTTT; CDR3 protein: CASSPDGIGQPQHF
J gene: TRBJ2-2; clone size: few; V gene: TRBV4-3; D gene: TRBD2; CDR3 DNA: TGCGCCAGCAGCCCATCGAGGCTAGCGGGAGGGCTGTGGACCGGGGAGCTGTTTTTT; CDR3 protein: CASSPSRLAGGLWTGELFF
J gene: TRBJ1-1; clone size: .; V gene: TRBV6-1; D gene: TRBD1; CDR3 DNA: TGTGCCAGCAGACAACCCGACGGACAGGCAAAGGCTTTCTTT; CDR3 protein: CASRQPDGQAKAFF
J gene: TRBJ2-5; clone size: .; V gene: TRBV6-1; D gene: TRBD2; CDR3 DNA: TGTGCCAGCAAGGATAGCGGGAGGTCAGAGACCCAGTACTTC; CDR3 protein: CASKDSGRSETQYF
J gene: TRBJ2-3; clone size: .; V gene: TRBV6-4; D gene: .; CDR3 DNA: TGTGCCAGCAGTGCACAGGACAGTTTCACAGATACGCAGTATTTT; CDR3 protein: CASSAQDSFTDTQYF
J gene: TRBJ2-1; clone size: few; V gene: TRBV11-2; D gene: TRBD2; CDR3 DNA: TGTGCCAGCAGCTTTTGGGGGAGCGGGGGGAGTGAGCAGTTCTTC; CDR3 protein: CASSFWGSGGSEQFF
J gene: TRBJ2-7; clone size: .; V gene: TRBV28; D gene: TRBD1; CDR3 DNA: TGTGCCAGCAGTGCACCGGGACAGGGGGCGATGGAGTACTTC; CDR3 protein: CASSAPGQGAMEYF
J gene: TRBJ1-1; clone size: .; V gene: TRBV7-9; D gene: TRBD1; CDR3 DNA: TGTGCCAGCAGCTTTAGTCAGGGGGGTCGAACTGAAGCTTTCTTT; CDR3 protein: CASSFSQGGRTEAFF
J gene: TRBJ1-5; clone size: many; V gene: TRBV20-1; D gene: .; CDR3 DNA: TGCAGTGCTAGTGGAGGAGGGGGACGGGTGCCCCAGCATTTT; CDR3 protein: CSASGGGGRVPQHF
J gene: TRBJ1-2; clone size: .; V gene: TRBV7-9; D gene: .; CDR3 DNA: TGTGCCAGCGACGGATCCTATGGCTACACCTTC; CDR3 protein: CASDGSYGYTF
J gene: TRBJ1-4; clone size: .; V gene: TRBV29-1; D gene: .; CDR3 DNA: TGCAGCGTTGTGACTGAAAAACTGTTTTTT; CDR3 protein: CSVVTEKLFF
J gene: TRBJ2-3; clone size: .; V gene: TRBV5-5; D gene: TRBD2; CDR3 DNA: TGTGCCAGCAGCTTGGGACTAGCGGGGGGGCGGAATACGCAGTATTTT; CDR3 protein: CASSLGLAGGRNTQYF
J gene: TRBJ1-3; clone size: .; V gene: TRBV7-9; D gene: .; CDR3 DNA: TGTGCCAGCAGCTTATTTGGAGACACCATATATTTT; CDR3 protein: CASSLFGDTIYF
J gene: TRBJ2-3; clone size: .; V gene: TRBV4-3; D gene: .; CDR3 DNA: TGCGCCAGCAGCCAAGCCCTACCCGATACGCAGTATTTT; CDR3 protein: CASSQALPDTQYF
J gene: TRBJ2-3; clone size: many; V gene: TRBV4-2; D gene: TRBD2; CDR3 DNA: TGTGCCAGCAGCCAAGATGAGCGGGAGGGAGATACGCAGTATTTT; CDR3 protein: CASSQDEREGDTQYF
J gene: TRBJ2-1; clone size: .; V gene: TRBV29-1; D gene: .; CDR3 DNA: TGCAGCGTTGAAACTGTTGAGCAGTTCTTC; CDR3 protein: CSVETVEQFF
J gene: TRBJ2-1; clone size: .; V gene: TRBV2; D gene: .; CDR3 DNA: TGTGCCAGCAAGACCTTCCCCTGGAATGAGCAGTTCTTC; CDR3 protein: CASKTFPWNEQFF
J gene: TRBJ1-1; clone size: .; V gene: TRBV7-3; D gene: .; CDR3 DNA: TGTGCCAGCAGCTTAATCTCAGGGACAATAGCTTTCTTT; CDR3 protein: CASSLISGTIAFF
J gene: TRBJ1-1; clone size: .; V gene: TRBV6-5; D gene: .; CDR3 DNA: TGTGCCAGCAGTTTCCGGGGCGGAAACACTGAAGCTTTCTTT; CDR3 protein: CASSFRGGNTEAFF
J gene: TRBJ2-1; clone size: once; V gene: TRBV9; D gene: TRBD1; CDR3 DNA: TGTGCCAGCAGCGACCGACAGGGTTCCGAGCAGTTCTTC; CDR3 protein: CASSDRQGSEQFF
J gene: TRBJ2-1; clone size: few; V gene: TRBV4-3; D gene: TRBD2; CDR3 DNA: TGCGCCAGCAGCCAAGGAGCTAGCGGGGGGGATGAGCAGTTCTTC; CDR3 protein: CASSQGASGGDEQFF
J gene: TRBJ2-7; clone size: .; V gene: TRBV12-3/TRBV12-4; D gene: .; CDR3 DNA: TGTGCCAGCAGTGCTGACGGTCCCTACGAGCAGTACTTC; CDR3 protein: CASSADGPYEQYF
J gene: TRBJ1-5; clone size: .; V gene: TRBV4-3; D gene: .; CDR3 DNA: TGCGCCAGCAGCCAAGTTGGACAGTGCCTTAGCAATCAGCCCCAGCATTTT; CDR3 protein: CASSQVGQCLSNQPQHF
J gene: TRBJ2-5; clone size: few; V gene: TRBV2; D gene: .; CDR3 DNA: TGTGCCAGCAGGGGGGTCCGTCTAGAGACCCAGTACTTC; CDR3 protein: CASRGVRLETQYF
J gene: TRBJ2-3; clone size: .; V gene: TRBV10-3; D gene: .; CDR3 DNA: TGTGCCATCAGTGAGTCGGGGCTGGGCACAGATACGCAGTATTTT; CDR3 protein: CAISESGLGTDTQYF
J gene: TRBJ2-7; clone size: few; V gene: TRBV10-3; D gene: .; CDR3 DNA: TGTGCCATCACCGAGAACAGGGAGGGCTACGAGCAGTACTTC; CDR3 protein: CAITENREGYEQYF
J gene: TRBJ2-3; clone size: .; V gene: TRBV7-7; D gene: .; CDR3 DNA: TGTGCCAGCAGCCCGGGGTGGACAGATACGCAGTATTTT; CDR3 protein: CASSPGWTDTQYF
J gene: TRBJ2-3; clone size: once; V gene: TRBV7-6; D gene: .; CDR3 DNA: TGTGCCAGCAGTCGGGGTTCGACGACAGATACGCAGTATTTT; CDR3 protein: CASSRGSTTDTQYF
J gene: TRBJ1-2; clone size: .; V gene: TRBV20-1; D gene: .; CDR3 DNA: TGCAGTGCTAGGGAATATGGCTACACCTTC; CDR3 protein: CSAREYGYTF
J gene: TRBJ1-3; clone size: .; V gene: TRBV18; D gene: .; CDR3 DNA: TGTGCCAGCTCACCAGACCGCTCTGGAAACACCATATATTTT; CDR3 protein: CASSPDRSGNTIYF
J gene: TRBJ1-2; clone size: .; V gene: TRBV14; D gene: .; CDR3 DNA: TGTGCCAGCAGCCCCCCCGGCAGGGATGGCTACACCTTC; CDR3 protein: CASSPPGRDGYTF